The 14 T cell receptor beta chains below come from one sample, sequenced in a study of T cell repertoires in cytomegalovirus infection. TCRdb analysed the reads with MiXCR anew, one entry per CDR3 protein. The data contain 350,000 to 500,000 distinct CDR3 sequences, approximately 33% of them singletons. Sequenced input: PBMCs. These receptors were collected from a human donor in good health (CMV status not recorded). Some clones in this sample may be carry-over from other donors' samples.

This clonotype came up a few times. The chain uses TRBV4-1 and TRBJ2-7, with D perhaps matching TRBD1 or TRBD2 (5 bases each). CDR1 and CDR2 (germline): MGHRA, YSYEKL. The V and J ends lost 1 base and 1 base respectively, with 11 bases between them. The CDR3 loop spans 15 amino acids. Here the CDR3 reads CASSQGGTGSYEQYF. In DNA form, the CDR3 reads TGCGCCAGCAGCCAAGGAGGGACGGGGTCCTACGAGCAGTACTTC.

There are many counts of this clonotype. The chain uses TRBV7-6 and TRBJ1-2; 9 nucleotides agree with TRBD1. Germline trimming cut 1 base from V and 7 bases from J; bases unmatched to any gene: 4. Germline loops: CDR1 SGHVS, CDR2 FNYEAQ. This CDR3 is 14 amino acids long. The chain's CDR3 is CASSLGGQGFGYTF. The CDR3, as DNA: TGTGCCAGCAGCTTAGGGGGACAGGGATTTGGCTACACCTTC.

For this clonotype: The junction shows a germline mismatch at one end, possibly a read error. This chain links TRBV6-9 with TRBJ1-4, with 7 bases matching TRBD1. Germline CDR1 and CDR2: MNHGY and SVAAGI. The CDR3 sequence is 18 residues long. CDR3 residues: CASSNSQGLFATNAHLFF. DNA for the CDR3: TGTGCCAGCAGTAATTCACAGGGGCTATTTGCAACTAATGCACACCTGTTTTTT.

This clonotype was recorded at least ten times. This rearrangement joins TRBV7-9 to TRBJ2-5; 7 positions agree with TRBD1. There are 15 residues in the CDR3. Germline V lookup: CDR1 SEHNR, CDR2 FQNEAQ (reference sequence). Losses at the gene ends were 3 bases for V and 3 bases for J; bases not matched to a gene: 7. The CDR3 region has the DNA TGTGCCAGCAGCTTGACAGGGTTGGGCAAAGAGACCCAGTACTTC. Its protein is CASSLTGLGKETQYF.

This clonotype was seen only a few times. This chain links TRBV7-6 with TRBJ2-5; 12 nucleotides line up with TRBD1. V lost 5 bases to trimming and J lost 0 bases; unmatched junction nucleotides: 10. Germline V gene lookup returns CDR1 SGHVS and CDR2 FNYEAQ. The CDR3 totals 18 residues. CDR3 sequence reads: CASSPSGQGAWYQETQYF. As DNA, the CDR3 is TGTGCCAGCAGCCCGTCGGGACAGGGGGCCTGGTACCAAGAGACCCAGTACTTC.

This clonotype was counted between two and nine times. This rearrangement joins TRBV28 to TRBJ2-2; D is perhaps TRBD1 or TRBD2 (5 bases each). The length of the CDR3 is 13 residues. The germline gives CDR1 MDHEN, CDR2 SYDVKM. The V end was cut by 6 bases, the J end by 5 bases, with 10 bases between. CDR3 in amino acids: CASSPRGTGELFF. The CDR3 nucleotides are TGTGCCAGCAGCCCGAGGGGTACCGGGGAGCTGTTTTTT. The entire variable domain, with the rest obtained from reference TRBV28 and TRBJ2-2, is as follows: DVKVTQSSRYLVKRTGEKVFLECVQDMDHENMFWYRQDPGLGLRLIYFSYDVKMKEKGDIPEGYSVSREKKERFSLILESASTNQTSMYLCASSPRGTGELFFGEGSRLTVL.

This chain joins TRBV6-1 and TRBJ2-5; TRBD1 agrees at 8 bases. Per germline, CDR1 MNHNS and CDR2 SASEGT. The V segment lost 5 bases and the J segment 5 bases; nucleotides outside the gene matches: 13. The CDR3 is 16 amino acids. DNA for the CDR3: TGTGCCAGCAGTATACGACAGGGGACCGTCGGGGAGACCCAGTACTTC. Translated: CASSIRQGTVGETQYF.

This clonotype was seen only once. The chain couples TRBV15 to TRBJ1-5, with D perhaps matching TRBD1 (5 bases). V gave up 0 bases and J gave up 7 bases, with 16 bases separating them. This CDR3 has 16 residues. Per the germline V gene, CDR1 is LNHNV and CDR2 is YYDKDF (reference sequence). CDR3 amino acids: CATSRDLAGPGQPQHF. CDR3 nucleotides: TGTGCCACCAGCAGAGATCTGGCAGGGCCAGGGCAGCCCCAGCATTTT.

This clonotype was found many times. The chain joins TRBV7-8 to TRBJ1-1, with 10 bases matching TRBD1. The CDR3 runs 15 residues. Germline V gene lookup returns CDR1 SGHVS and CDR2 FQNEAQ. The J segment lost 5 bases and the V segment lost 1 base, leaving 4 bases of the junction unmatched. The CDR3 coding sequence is TGTGCCAGCAGCTTAGGTGGGACAGGGGAAACTGAAGCTTTCTTT. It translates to CASSLGGTGETEAFF.

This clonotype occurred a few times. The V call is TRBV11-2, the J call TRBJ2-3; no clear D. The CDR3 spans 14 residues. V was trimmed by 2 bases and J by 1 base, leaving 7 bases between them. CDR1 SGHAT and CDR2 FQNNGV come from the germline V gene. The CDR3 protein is CASSLSRGTDTQYF. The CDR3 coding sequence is TGTGCCAGCAGCTTATCAAGAGGCACAGATACGCAGTATTTT.

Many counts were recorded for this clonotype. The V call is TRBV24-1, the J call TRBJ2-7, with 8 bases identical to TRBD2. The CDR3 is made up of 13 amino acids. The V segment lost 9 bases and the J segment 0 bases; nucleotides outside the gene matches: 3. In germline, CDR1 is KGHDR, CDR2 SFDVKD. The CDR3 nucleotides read TGTGCCACCCGCGGGGGGCCCTCCTACGAGCAGTACTTC. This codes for CATRGGPSYEQYF.

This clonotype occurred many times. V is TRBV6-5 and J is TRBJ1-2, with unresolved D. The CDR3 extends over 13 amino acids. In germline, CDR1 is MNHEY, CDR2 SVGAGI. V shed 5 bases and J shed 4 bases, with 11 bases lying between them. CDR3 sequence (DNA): TGTGCCAGCAGTCCGGACGGCAGCTATGGCTACACCTTC. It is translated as CASSPDGSYGYTF.

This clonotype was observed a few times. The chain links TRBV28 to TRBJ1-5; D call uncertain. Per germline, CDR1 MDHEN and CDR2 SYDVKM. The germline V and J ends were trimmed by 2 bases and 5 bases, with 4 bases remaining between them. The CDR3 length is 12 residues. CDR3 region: CASSLSHQPQHF. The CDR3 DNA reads TGTGCCAGCAGTTTAAGTCATCAGCCCCAGCATTTT.

CDR3: CASSPLVRADQPQHF. In DNA, the CDR3 is TGTGCCAGTAGCCCCCTCGTCAGGGCGGATCAGCCCCAGCATTTT. The chain couples TRBV19 to TRBJ1-5, with D perhaps matching TRBD1 (5 bases). Trimming removed 6 bases at V and 5 bases at J, with 17 bases between. Germline-derived CDR1 and CDR2 are LNHDA and SQIVND (reference sequence). The CDR3 length is 15 residues.